Each of the 24 T cell receptor beta chains below was sequenced from the same sample in a study of T cells expressing NK-cell markers. TCRdb re-called the 5' RACE reads and shows each CDR3 protein once, DNA omitted. This listing includes about 550,000 distinct CDR3 sequences. The sample consisted of blood T cells: a sorted CD56 or NKG2C T cell subset, CD4+ or CD8+ T cells, or bulk PBMC T cells (not recorded which). The receptor set was obtained from a man younger than 35 in good health.

The chain has TRBV4-2 and TRBJ2-2; checking the TCRdb D call of TRBD1 is not possible without DNA. CDR1 LGHNA and CDR2 YNFKEQ come from the germline V gene. This CDR3 spans 16 amino acids. The CDR3 is CASNRGTGGYTGELFF.

The V gene is TRBV12-3 or TRBV12-4, the J gene TRBJ2-1. This CDR3 is built from 15 residues. The chain's CDR3 is CASSLERIFYNEQFF.

J is TRBJ1-4 and V is TRBV4-1; TCRdb lists TRBD1, though no DNA is available to test this call. Germline CDR1 is MGHRA and CDR2 is YSYEKL. This CDR3 contains 13 residues. CDR3 residues: CASSLATGEKLFF.

The chain recombines TRBV2 with TRBJ1-2. CDR3 length equals 14 residues. Germline values: CDR1 SNHLY, CDR2 FYNNEI. The CDR3 loop is CASSSDTGDYGYTF.

This chain uses TRBV20-1 with TRBJ1-5. Germline values: CDR1 DFQATT, CDR2 SNEGSKA (reference sequence). The CDR3 is made up of 13 amino acids. This CDR3 is CSARASAGQPQHF.

The chain joins TRBV20-1 to TRBJ2-2; with no DNA, the TCRdb D assignment of TRBD2 cannot be verified. Per germline, CDR1 DFQATT and CDR2 SNEGSKA (reference sequence). The CDR3 is 18 amino acids. CDR3 sequence reads: CSARDFGVTTTATGELFF.

V usage is TRBV4-3 and J usage is TRBJ1-1. This CDR3 is built from 13 residues. Germline CDR1 reads LGHNA; CDR2 reads YSLEER. CDR3 in amino acids: CASSHRLTTEAFF.

This rearrangement joins TRBV5-1 to TRBJ2-3; TCRdb's assignment of TRBD2 cannot be checked, as there is no DNA. CDR1 is SGHRS and CDR2 is YFSETQ in the germline V gene. CDR3 size: 19 residues. The chain's CDR3 is CASSPGQVSLAGGPDTQYF.

The chain employs TRBV10-3 and TRBJ2-3; the TRBD2 assignment by TCRdb is unverifiable without DNA. The CDR3 runs 17 residues. Per the germline V gene, CDR1 is ENHRY and CDR2 is SYGVKD. CDR3 region: CAISDIDRDFDTDTQYF.

The chain couples TRBV7-9 to TRBJ2-7; the TRBD1 assignment by TCRdb is unverifiable without DNA. CDR3 length: 15 amino acids. From germline, CDR1 is SEHNR and CDR2 FQNEAQ (reference sequence). CDR3 loop: CASSPGQAILYEQYF.

CDR3 in amino acids: CASSLTGSTDTQYF. The rearrangement links TRBV5-1 to TRBJ2-3; TCRdb lists TRBD1, though no DNA is available to test this call. The CDR3 totals 14 residues. CDR1 is SGHRS and CDR2 is YFSETQ in the germline V gene.

This CDR3 reads CASSSYRELDEQFF. V is TRBV28 and J is TRBJ2-1; TCRdb reports TRBD2, a call that lacks DNA to check it against. CDR1 is MDHEN and CDR2 is SYDVKM in the germline V gene. The CDR3 is 14 residues long. The entire variable domain, with the rest obtained from reference TRBV28 and TRBJ2-1, is as follows: DVKVTQSSRYLVKRTGEKVFLECVQDMDHENMFWYRQDPGLGLRLIYFSYDVKMKEKGDIPEGYSVSREKKERFSLILESASTNQTSMYLCASSSYRELDEQFFGPGTRLTVL.

The chain links TRBV6-1 to TRBJ2-1. The germline gives CDR1 MNHNS, CDR2 SASEGT. The length of the CDR3 is 13 residues. CDR3 residues: CASRPLTSSEQFF.

The gene calls are TRBV6-5 and TRBJ1-1; with no DNA, the TCRdb D assignment of TRBD1 cannot be verified. In germline, CDR1 is MNHEY, CDR2 SVGAGI. There are 15 residues in the CDR3. The CDR3 loop reads CASSFEGLLNTEAFF.

The chain joins TRBV6-5 to TRBJ2-3; TCRdb reports TRBD2, a call that lacks DNA to check it against. The CDR3 totals 16 residues. CDR1 and CDR2 (germline): MNHEY, SVGAGI. The CDR3 here is CASSYGLAGGTDTQYF.

This chain connects TRBV12-3 or TRBV12-4 to TRBJ1-5; TCRdb lists TRBD1, though no DNA is available to test this call. This CDR3 is built from 14 residues. The CDR3 loop reads CASSLTGGWGPQHF.

This chain's CDR3 is CASSLGEQGPQLFF. The chain combines TRBV12-3 or TRBV12-4 with TRBJ2-2; the D call of TRBD1 rests on TCRdb alone, since no DNA is present to check it. This CDR3 is built from 14 residues.

This sequence joins TRBV4-2 and TRBJ2-3; TCRdb gives TRBD2 as the D gene, but with no DNA this cannot be confirmed. Germline V gene lookup returns CDR1 LGHNA and CDR2 YNFKEQ. The CDR3 runs 18 residues. CDR3 sequence: CASSQEGPLSLGTDTQYF.

The CDR3 loop reads CASSSQGRTGNEKLFF. The gene calls are TRBV12-3 or TRBV12-4 and TRBJ1-4; TCRdb gives TRBD1 as the D gene, but with no DNA this cannot be confirmed. The CDR3 runs to 16 residues.

CDR3 region: CASLMGPTEAFF. The chain couples TRBV6-6 to TRBJ1-1; TCRdb names TRBD1, which stays unverified in the absence of DNA. This CDR3 region has 12 residues. Germline lookup yields CDR1 MNHNY and CDR2 SVGAGI (reference sequence).

The chain is built from TRBV5-1 and TRBJ2-3; TCRdb names TRBD2, which stays unverified in the absence of DNA. Looked up from germline, CDR1 is SGHRS and CDR2 is YFSETQ. This CDR3 spans 13 amino acids. This CDR3 is CASSFTGADTQYF.

The chain recombines TRBV24-1 with TRBJ2-5; TCRdb lists TRBD1, though no DNA is available to test this call. The germline V gene encodes CDR1 KGHDR and CDR2 SFDVKD. The CDR3 totals 17 residues. The CDR3 is CATSDPPPGRKMETQYF.

This chain links TRBV10-3 with TRBJ2-1; the TRBD2 assignment by TCRdb is unverifiable without DNA. The CDR3 consists of 16 residues. Germline V gene lookup returns CDR1 ENHRY and CDR2 SYGVKD. The CDR3 is CAISESNGRENYEQFF.

V is TRBV18 and J is TRBJ2-3; TCRdb's D call of TRBD2 is untestable without DNA. The CDR3 contains 16 residues. Germline CDR1 is KGHSH and CDR2 is LQKENI. CDR3 residues: CASSPQRRVQTDTQYF.